One and the same sample provided the 10 T cell receptor beta chains below, sequenced in a study of PD-1 blockade in classical Hodgkin lymphoma. TCRdb's table, derived via immunoSEQ multiplex PCR, lists solely in-frame clones and lacks some. The sample contains 30,000 or so clones, around nine tenths of which appear only once. There was relapse after autologous stem cell transplantation in every patient, and there was variation in brentuximab vedotin exposure. Out of thawed PBMCs, magnetic negative selection purified CD4+ T cells. The sample consisted of CD4+ T cells from blood, taken at baseline. All receptors derive from a human donor with classical Hodgkin lymphoma.

This chain links TRBV28 with TRBJ1-2; D gene unclear. Trimming shortened V by 6 bases and J by 3 bases, and 11 bases separated the two germline ends. Germline lookup yields CDR1 MDHEN and CDR2 SYDVKM. CDR3 size: 13 residues. CDR3 in DNA: TGTGCCAGCAGCGATAGGGCGTACTATGGCTACACCTTC. Its protein product is CASSDRAYYGYTF.

The chain recombines TRBV11-2 with TRBJ2-1, with 11 nucleotides matching TRBD2. Unmatched junction bases numbered 7, after V lost 4 bases and J lost 8 bases. Germline lookup yields CDR1 SGHAT and CDR2 FQNNGV. The CDR3 contains 15 residues. CDR3 nucleotides: TGTGCCAGCAGCTCCACTAGCGGGAGCTTCTATGAGCAGTTCTTC. Translating it yields CASSSTSGSFYEQFF.

This clone was counted once. The chain carries TRBV27 and TRBJ2-7, with a tentative D call TRBD2 (6 bases). The V end lost 6 bases, the J end lost 4 bases, and 22 bases lay between the germline ends. Germline loops: CDR1 MNHEY, CDR2 SMNVEV (reference sequence). The CDR3 extends over 16 amino acids. CDR3 DNA: TGTGCCAGCAGATCGCAGGGTGTCGGGGGAAATTACGAGCAGTACTTC. The encoded protein is CASRSQGVGGNYEQYF.

J is TRBJ1-1 and V is TRBV6-1, with D unclear. Trimming took off 6 bases at V and 3 bases at J, with 14 bases between the two ends. The CDR3 is 14 amino acids. The germline gives CDR1 MNHNS, CDR2 SASEGT. The CDR3 DNA sequence: TGTGCCAGCAGCATAGTTCTGCAGGACACTGAAGCTTTCTTT. This translates into CASSIVLQDTEAFF.

This chain connects TRBV9 to TRBJ2-7, with a possible D match to TRBD1 (6 bases). Germline CDR1 SGDLS, CDR2 YYNGEE. This CDR3 is 14 amino acids long. The V and J ends lost 2 bases and 3 bases respectively, with 12 bases between them. Here the CDR3 reads CASSVADSLYEQYF. The CDR3 DNA reads TGTGCCAGCAGCGTCGCGGACAGTCTCTACGAGCAGTACTTC.

The chain is built from TRBV5-1 and TRBJ2-2; TRBD2 might be the D (6 bases). The CDR3 sequence is 16 residues long. CDR1 and CDR2 (germline): SGHRS, YFSETQ. The germline V and J ends were trimmed by 3 bases and 0 bases, with 12 bases remaining between them. The CDR3 is CASSWGVTANTGELFF. The CDR3 region has the DNA TGCGCCAGCAGCTGGGGGGTCACGGCGAACACCGGGGAGCTGTTTTTT.

The rearrangement links TRBV18 to TRBJ2-1; TRBD2 matches at 9 bases. The V gene end was trimmed by 2 bases and the J gene end by 4 bases; junction bases not matched to a gene: 9. The CDR3 has 17 residues. Germline V gives CDR1 KGHSH, CDR2 LQKENI. The CDR3 nucleotides read TGTGCCAGCTCACCAATGGCGGGAGGGTCCTTATACAATGAGCAGTTCTTC. This gives the protein CASSPMAGGSLYNEQFF.

This chain joins TRBV6-6 and TRBJ2-3, with 8 bases that match TRBD2. Trimming cost V 5 bases and J 0 bases; bases outside gene matches: 4. The CDR3 is 15 residues long. Germline V gives CDR1 MNHNY, CDR2 SVGAGI (reference sequence). The CDR3 region has the DNA TGTGCCAGCAGTCCGGGACTAGGAAGCACAGATACGCAGTATTTT. Protein: CASSPGLGSTDTQYF.

This clone was counted a few times. Written as DNA, the CDR3 is TGTGCCAGCAGCTTAGCGGCCACCGGGGAGCTGTTTTTT. Translation gives CASSLAATGELFF. V is TRBV7-7 and J is TRBJ2-2; no clear D. The V end was cut by 0 bases, the J end by 4 bases, with 3 bases between. This CDR3 has 13 amino acids. Germline V CDR1 and CDR2: SSHAT, FNYEAQ (reference sequence).

This CDR3 is CASSAVGTSGKSGELFF. CDR3 nucleotides: TGTGCCAGCAGCGCAGTTGGGACTAGCGGGAAAAGCGGGGAGCTGTTTTTT. This rearrangement joins TRBV9 to TRBJ2-2; the match to TRBD2 covers 13 bases. This CDR3 has 17 amino acids. V trimming: 3 bases; J trimming: 7 bases; junction bases outside the gene matches: 9. Germline CDR1 SGDLS, CDR2 YYNGEE. The entire variable domain, with the rest obtained from reference TRBV9 and TRBJ2-2, is as follows: DSGVTQTPKHLITATGQRVTLRCSPRSGDLSVYWYQQSLDQGLQFLIQYYNGEERAKGNILERFSAQQFPDLHSELNLSSLELGDSALYFCASSAVGTSGKSGELFFGEGSRLTVL.